This TCR beta chain comes out of a study of STAT5B mutations in CD4+ large granular lymphocyte leukemia (dated 2022 in TCRdb). For the wider study: Among the healthy controls, the CDR3 'QG' motif was associated with a particular HLA allele. TCRbeta repertoires of CD4+ T-cell large granular lymphocyte leukemia patients were compared with those of healthy blood donors. Flow cytometry on FACSCanto II or FACSVerse showed that the purified fractions were more than 95% pure among lymphocytes.

General findings and caveats noted by the study authors: Enrichment of TRBV06-family usage was observed among the top patient clones (8/27) relative to healthy controls (2/35). Compared with healthy CD4+ repertoires, CD4-sorted patient repertoires appeared more clonal, and this difference remained even after the putative leukemic clones were removed. Each patient's main leukemic clonotypes were private, but approximately 25% of these clonotypes showed up at low frequency in the non-leukemic repertoires of other patients. The data were not HLA-matched, and the relatively small sample size could explain the higher clonality seen in CD4+ compared with CD8+ T-LGLL.

The immunoSEQ assay at survey resolution was applied to genomic DNA for sequencing of TCRbeta rearrangements. The study's processing was this. A lowest detectable productive clonotype frequency of 2.59 x 10-5 was observed in the TCR sequencing data. Only productive TCRbeta rearrangements, defined as complete and in-frame sequences, were included in the analyses. Sample clonality was computed as Simpson clonality in the immunoSEQ Analyzer version 3.0. Clones were binned by frequency as very rare, small, medium, large (1-20%) or hyperexpanded (>20%). Generation probabilities were estimated with OLGA 1.2.3, V-gene circos plots were generated with VDJtools, specificities were searched for in VDJdb, and CDR3 motifs were identified with GLIPH. TCRdb holds this immuneACCESS table with in-frame rearrangements only. Some clones are missing; in checked studies, unresolved V genes explain under half, and the rest has no known cause. The V and J calls and clone size were taken over from that table, and D and trimming were inferred from the DNA. For this sample the table gives about 24,000 clones, of which approximately 79% were detected only once. The ten largest clones add up to almost 0.65% of the sample.

Taken from the germline V gene, the CDR1 and CDR2 loops are SGHTA and FQGNSA. The junction carries 32 bases between V and J, which are trimmed by 0 bases and 8 bases respectively. From the cysteine through the phenylalanine, the CDR3 covers 21 amino acids. The read is trimmed to its CDR3 DNA, 63 bases read in frame from base 1. The healthy controls were 37 blood donors, and the buffy coats of these donors were supplied by the Finnish Red Cross blood service. All TCR-sequenced material derived from peripheral blood: patient blood samples and healthy donor buffy coats. Ficoll-Hypaque gradient centrifugation was used to isolate peripheral blood mononuclear cells. For the healthy controls, CD4+ cells were obtained from buffy coats by magnetic purification. The Gentra Puregene Cell and Tissue kit was used to extract genomic DNA, and a Qubit 2.0 fluorometer was used to measure the amount of genomic DNA.

A remark on this clone: Its cognate antigen has yet to be identified. Nothing much larger sits one base from this clone, and base qualities are not available.

Sample: CD4+ T cells from blood buffy coats. The receptor's source is a human donor in good health. Rearrangement joined TRBV7-2 to TRBJ2-1; the D segment might be TRBD1 or TRBD2, since each matches 5 bases. At the DNA level, the sequence is TGTGCCAGCAGCTTAGCTCAGGGTACATCTTCTACAGGATCCCAGAGGGATGAGCAGTTCTTC. This encodes CASSLAQGTSSTGSQRDEQFF.